One sample yielded the 4 T cell receptor beta chains listed below, sequenced in a study of control samples from healthy donors and cancer patients. The assay was immunoSEQ multiplex PCR, and TCRdb's table has in-frame clones only and misses some. The sample lists some 120,000 clones; 89% were seen once. What was sequenced was blood. Source of these receptors: a man aged 45-60 years in good health.

The chain combines TRBV5-1 with TRBJ2-7, with 14 bases that match TRBD2. CDR3 length: 16 amino acids. Trimming at V came to 2 bases and at J to 3 bases, leaving 4 bases not matched to a gene. Germline lookup yields CDR1 SGHRS and CDR2 YFSETQ. The CDR3 sequence is CASSFGTSGGLYEQYF. The CDR3 region has the DNA TGCGCCAGCAGCTTCGGGACTAGCGGGGGACTCTACGAGCAGTACTTC.

V usage is TRBV11-2 and J usage is TRBJ2-1, with TRBD2 matching over 11 bases. CDR1 is SGHAT, CDR2 FQNNGV, per germline. The CDR3 covers 16 residues. V shed 4 bases and J 5 bases; nucleotides not matched to a gene: 7. CDR3 residues: CASSSLQGLADNEQFF. Written as DNA, the CDR3 is TGTGCCAGCAGCTCGTTACAGGGACTAGCGGACAATGAGCAGTTCTTC.

Comment on this clone: Mismatch with germline at one junction end may stem from a read error. The same CDR3 can be traced to other DNA sequences in this sample. The V gene is TRBV4-2, the J gene TRBJ1-5, with TRBD1 as a possible D gene (5 bases). The CDR3 consists of 16 residues. Looked up from germline, CDR1 is LGHNA and CDR2 is YNFKEQ. The CDR3: CASSQGGREGNQPQHF. DNA for the CDR3: TGTGCCAGCAGCCAAGGAGGCAGGGAGGGCAATCAACCCCAGCATTTT.

The V gene is TRBV21-1, the J gene TRBJ1-3; the listed D gene, TRBD1, was not tested against the DNA. TRBV21-1 represents a pseudogene. The CDR3 runs to 14 residues. The CDR3 loop is CASSKVQAGNTIYF. The CDR3 DNA reads TGTGCCAGCAGCAAAGTCCAGGCTGGAAACACCATATATTTT.